This T cell receptor (beta chain) came from a study of cytomegalovirus exposure and HLA in healthy donors. Background on the study: The approximately 660 first-cohort repertoires shared a platform with the 130 or so validation repertoires, as reported in a later analysis.

Study findings and constraints: Many donors carried some public TCRs, although rarity characterized most TCR sequences. Cytomegalovirus-associated status was assigned to 150 or so TCR beta chains.

About this clone itself: What it binds is unknown.

The donors were in the approximately 120-subject validation cohort; that cohort was separate from the approximately 700-subject first cohort. Method: immunoSEQ multiplex PCR; TCRdb's copy keeps in-frame clones and lacks some. The data show approximately 98,000 clones, 95% seen once. Germline V gene sequence: CDR1 MDHEN, CDR2 SYDVKM. Trimming removed 6 bases from V and 8 bases from J, with 20 bases in between. The CDR3 covers 15 residues. The sequencing input was PBMCs. The receptor comes from a woman aged 18-29 years in good health and CMV-seronegative. The chain carries TRBV28 and TRBJ1-5; D perhaps matches TRBD1 (5 bases). The CDR3 protein is CASRAVQGSREPQHF. Written as DNA, the CDR3 is TGTGCCAGCAGAGCAGTCCAGGGCTCCCGAGAGCCCCAGCATTTT.